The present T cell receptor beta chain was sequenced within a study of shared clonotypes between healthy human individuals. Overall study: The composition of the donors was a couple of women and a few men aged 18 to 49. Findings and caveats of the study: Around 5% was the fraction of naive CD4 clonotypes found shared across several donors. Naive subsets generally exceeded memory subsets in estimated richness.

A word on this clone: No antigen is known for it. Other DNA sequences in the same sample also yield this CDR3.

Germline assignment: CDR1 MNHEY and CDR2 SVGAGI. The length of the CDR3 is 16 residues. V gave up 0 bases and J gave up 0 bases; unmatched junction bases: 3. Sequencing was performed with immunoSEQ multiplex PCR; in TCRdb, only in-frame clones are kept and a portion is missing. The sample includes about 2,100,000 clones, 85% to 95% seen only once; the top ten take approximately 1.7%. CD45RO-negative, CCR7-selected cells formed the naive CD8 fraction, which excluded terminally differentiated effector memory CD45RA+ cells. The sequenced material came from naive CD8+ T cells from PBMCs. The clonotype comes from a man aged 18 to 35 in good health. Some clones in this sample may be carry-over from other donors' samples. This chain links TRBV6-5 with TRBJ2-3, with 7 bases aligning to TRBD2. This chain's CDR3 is CASSYSASGSTDTQYF. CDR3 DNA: TGTGCCAGCAGTTACTCGGCTAGCGGCAGCACAGATACGCAGTATTTT.